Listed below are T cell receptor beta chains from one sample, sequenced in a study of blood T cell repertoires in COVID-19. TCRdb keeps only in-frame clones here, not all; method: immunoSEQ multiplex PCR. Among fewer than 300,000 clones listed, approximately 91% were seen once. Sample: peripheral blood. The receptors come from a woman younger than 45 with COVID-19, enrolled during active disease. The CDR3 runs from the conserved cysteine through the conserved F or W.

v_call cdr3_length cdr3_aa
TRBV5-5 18 CASSLLDRVYGGNQPQHF
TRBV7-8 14 CASSPTRDFHGYTF
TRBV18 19 CASSRSRDRGFGSNQPQHF
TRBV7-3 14 CASSQGQEYSPLHF
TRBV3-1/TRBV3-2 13 CASSQAGAHEQYF
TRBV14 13 CASSQVPGGEAFF
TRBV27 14 CASRLQGAREKLFF
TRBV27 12 CASSPSGETQYF
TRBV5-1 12 CASSSGTYEQYF
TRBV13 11 CASSLEHEQYF
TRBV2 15 CASSTDRGQSYGYTF
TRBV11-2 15 CASSPRADSYNEQFF
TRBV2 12 CASSEALYEQYF